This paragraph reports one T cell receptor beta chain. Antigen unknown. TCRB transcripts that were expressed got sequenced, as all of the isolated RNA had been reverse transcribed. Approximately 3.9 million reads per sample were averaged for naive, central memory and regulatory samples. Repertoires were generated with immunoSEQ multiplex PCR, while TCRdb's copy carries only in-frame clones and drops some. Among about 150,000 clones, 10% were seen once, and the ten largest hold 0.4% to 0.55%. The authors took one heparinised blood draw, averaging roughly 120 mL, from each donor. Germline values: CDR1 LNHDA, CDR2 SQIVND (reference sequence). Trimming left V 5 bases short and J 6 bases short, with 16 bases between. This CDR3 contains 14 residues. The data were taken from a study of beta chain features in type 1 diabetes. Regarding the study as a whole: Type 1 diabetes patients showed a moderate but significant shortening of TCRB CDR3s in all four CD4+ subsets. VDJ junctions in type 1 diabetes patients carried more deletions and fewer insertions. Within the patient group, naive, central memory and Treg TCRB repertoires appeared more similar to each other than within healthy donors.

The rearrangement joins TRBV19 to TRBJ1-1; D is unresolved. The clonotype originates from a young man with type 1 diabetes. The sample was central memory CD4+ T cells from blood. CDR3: CASSDREASPEAFF. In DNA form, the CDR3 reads TGTGCCAGTAGTGACCGGGAAGCGAGCCCTGAAGCTTTCTTT.